A single sample gave rise to the 14 T cell receptor beta chains below, sequenced in a study of human thymus T cells. The repertoire was sequenced with immunoSEQ multiplex PCR; TCRdb's copy has only in-frame clones and lacks some. The profile shows some 130,000 clones, about 94% of them singletons. Resections were taken during corrective heart surgery, and the thymus tissue came from these. Sequenced sample: thymus tissue. These receptors came from a boy younger than two with a congenital heart defect but otherwise immunologically healthy.

The J gene is TRBJ2-5, the V gene TRBV5-1; D remains ambiguous. Looked up from germline, CDR1 is SGHRS and CDR2 is YFSETQ. There are 15 residues in the CDR3. Trimming cost V 4 bases and J 1 base, with 14 bases left between them. The chain's CDR3 is CASSATGTSQETQYF. The CDR3 coding sequence is TGCGCCAGCAGCGCAACTGGAACCTCCCAAGAGACCCAGTACTTC.

This chain links TRBV15 with TRBJ1-5; weak D call: TRBD1 (5 bases). Germline-derived CDR1 and CDR2 are LNHNV and YYDKDF (reference sequence). Trimming cost V 1 base and J 0 bases, with 28 bases left between them. The length of the CDR3 is 22 residues. The CDR3 DNA reads as TGTGCCACCAGCAGAGTCCAAAGGTTGGGCAGCGCTGGGGGTTATAGCAATCAGCCCCAGCATTTT. This gives the protein CATSRVQRLGSAGGYSNQPQHF.

The V call is TRBV6-5, the J call TRBJ2-7, with 9 bases fitting TRBD1. J gave up 4 bases and V 6 bases, and 4 bases lay outside the gene matches. Germline CDR1 reads MNHEY; CDR2 reads SVGAGI. This CDR3 region has 13 residues. CDR3 sequence reads: CASSLQGAYEQYF. As DNA, the CDR3 is TGTGCCAGCAGCCTACAGGGGGCATACGAGCAGTACTTC.

V usage is TRBV5-4 and J usage is TRBJ1-4, with 11 positions matching TRBD1. CDR1 is SGHNT, CDR2 YYREEE, per germline (reference sequence). The CDR3 loop spans 20 amino acids. Germline trimming cut 4 bases from V and 1 base from J; bases unmatched to any gene: 15. The chain's CDR3 is CASSMTVAGTGGRTNEKLFF. The DNA for the CDR3 is TGTGCCAGCAGCATGACGGTAGCCGGGACAGGGGGGAGAACTAATGAAAAACTGTTTTTT.

V usage is TRBV15 and J usage is TRBJ1-1, with TRBD1 matching over 9 bases. The ends lost 0 bases at V and 0 bases at J; junction bases unmatched: 23. The CDR3 sequence is 23 residues long. Germline V gene data show CDR1 as LNHNV and CDR2 as YYDKDF (reference sequence). CDR3 nucleotide sequence: TGTGCCACCAGCAGAGATCAAAGACGGGACAGGGAACCAATGGGGCCTGTGAACACTGAAGCTTTCTTT. Protein: CATSRDQRRDREPMGPVNTEAFF.

The chain joins TRBV29-1 to TRBJ2-5; either TRBD1 or TRBD2 may fit D (5 bases each). Germline CDR1 SQVTM, CDR2 ANQGSEA. V lost 6 bases to trimming and J lost 3 bases, with 8 bases between them. The CDR3 loop spans 11 amino acids. As DNA, the CDR3 is TGCAGCGTGGGGACGGAAGAGACCCAGTACTTC. Translation gives CSVGTEETQYF.

This chain uses TRBV5-1 with TRBJ2-7, with 11 bases identical to TRBD2. V lost 4 bases, J lost 2 bases, and 5 bases stayed unmatched. This CDR3 is 15 amino acids long. Germline CDR1 SGHRS, CDR2 YFSETQ. CDR3 sequence: CASSPGLAETYEQYF. DNA for the CDR3: TGCGCCAGCAGCCCGGGACTAGCGGAGACCTACGAGCAGTACTTC.

The CDR3 nucleotides are TGCGCCAGCAGCCAAGTAGCGGGGGGGCGTAGCGAGCAGTACTTC. Translation: CASSQVAGGRSEQYF. The chain joins TRBV4-1 to TRBJ2-7, with 11 bases aligning to TRBD2. V shed 1 base and J 6 bases; nucleotides not matched to a gene: 5. Germline lookup yields CDR1 MGHRA and CDR2 YSYEKL. The CDR3 runs 15 residues.

The chain has TRBV9 and TRBJ2-3; D might be TRBD1 (5 bases). With 0 bases removed from V and 2 bases from J, the gap between germline ends came to 7 bases. This CDR3 contains 14 residues. Germline-derived CDR1 and CDR2 are SGDLS and YYNGEE. CDR3 in DNA: TGTGCCAGCAGCGTAGACAGGCCCACAGATACGCAGTATTTT. This encodes CASSVDRPTDTQYF.

The V and J genes are TRBV7-2 and TRBJ1-6, with D unresolved. V lost 6 bases and J 5 bases, leaving 17 bases between the germline ends. The CDR3 consists of 16 residues. Looked up from germline, CDR1 is SGHTA and CDR2 is FQGNSA. The CDR3 sequence is CASSPTRARNNSPLHF. The CDR3 DNA is TGTGCCAGCAGTCCTACTCGGGCCCGAAATAATTCACCCCTCCACTTT.

This clone was found once. The chain has TRBV5-1 and TRBJ2-1, with 7 bases matching TRBD2. The CDR3 has 17 residues. Germline V gene sequence: CDR1 SGHRS, CDR2 YFSETQ. V lost 2 bases and J lost 7; bases outside the gene matches: 15. The CDR3 region is CASSFRTSGEGGNEQFF. The DNA of the CDR3 is TGCGCCAGCAGCTTCAGAACCTCCGGGGAGGGTGGTAATGAGCAGTTCTTC.

The rearrangement joins TRBV2 to TRBJ2-7; D is possibly TRBD1 or TRBD2 (5 bases each). The CDR3 runs 13 residues. The V end was cut by 10 bases, the J end by 3 bases, with 16 bases between. Germline V lookup: CDR1 SNHLY, CDR2 FYNNEI. The CDR3 DNA reads as TGTGCCACCCTCTTCGAGGGGAACTACGAGCAGTACTTC. Protein product: CATLFEGNYEQYF.

The DNA of the CDR3 is TGCGCCAGCAGACCAAGAGTCCCAGGGGGCACGGAGACCCAGTACTTC. This gives the protein CASRPRVPGGTETQYF. The chain combines TRBV4-1 with TRBJ2-5; 8 bases align to TRBD1. Germline assignment: CDR1 MGHRA and CDR2 YSYEKL. The CDR3 is 16 amino acids. V lost 6 bases, J lost 5 bases, and 14 bases stayed unmatched.

The chain employs TRBV5-5 and TRBJ2-7; no definite D call. The ends were cut back, 3 bases at V and 0 bases at J, with 7 bases in the middle. The CDR3 runs 13 residues. The V gene's germline CDR1 is SGHKS and CDR2 YYEKEE (reference sequence). CDR3 nucleotides: TGTGCCAGCAGCTCTTACAGCTCCTACGAGCAGTACTTC. Its translation: CASSSYSSYEQYF.